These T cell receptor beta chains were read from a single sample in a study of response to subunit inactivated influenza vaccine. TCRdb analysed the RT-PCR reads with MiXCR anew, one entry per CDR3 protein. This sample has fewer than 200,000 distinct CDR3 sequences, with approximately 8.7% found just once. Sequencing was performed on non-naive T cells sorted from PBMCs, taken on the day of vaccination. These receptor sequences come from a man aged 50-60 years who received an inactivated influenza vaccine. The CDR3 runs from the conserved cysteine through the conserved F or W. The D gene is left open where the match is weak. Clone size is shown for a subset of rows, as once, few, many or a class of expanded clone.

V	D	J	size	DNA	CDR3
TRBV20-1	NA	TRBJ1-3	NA	TGCAGTGCGAGTCCCGGGGGCCCGAGCTCTGGAAACACCATATATTTT	CSASPGGPSSGNTIYF
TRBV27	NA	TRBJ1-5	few	TGTGCCAGCGGGGACCCAAGTCGGAGTCAGCCCCAGCATTTT	CASGDPSRSQPQHF
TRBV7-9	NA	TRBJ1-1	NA	TGTGCCAGCAGCCTGGGGACACAGCTTACTTATGAAGCTTTCTTT	CASSLGTQLTYEAFF
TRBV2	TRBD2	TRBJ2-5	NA	TGTGCCAGCAGACCGCACCAGGCTAGCGGGATCGTGGGACAAGAGACCCAGTACTTC	CASRPHQASGIVGQETQYF
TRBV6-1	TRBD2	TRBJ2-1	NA	TGTGCCAGCACCGGGACTAGCGGGGCCAATGAGCAGTTCTTC	CASTGTSGANEQFF
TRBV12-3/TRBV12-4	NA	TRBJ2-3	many	TGTGCCAGCAGCCCCTGGGGGGAGGACAGGAATACGCAGTATTTT	CASSPWGEDRNTQYF
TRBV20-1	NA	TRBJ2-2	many	TGCAGTGCAACCAACCGTCGGGTGTCCACCGGGGAGCTGTTTTTT	CSATNRRVSTGELFF
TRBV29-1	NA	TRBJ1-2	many	TGCAGCGTTGGCACAGGACCTAACTATGGCTACACCTTC	CSVGTGPNYGYTF
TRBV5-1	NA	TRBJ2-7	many	TGCGCCAGCAGCTTGAAGGGGACGGACGAGCAGTACTTC	CASSLKGTDEQYF
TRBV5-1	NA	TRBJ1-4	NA	TGCGCCAGCAGCTTGGAGCGGGGGTTTGGAGAAAAACTGTTTTTT	CASSLERGFGEKLFF
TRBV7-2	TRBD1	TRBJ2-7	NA	TGTGCCAGCAGCAAGACAGGGGGCCACGAGCAGTACTTC	CASSKTGGHEQYF
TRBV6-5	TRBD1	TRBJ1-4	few	TGTGCCAGCAGTTACTCGATACAGGGGTTGAGACAACTGTTTTTT	CASSYSIQGLRQLFF
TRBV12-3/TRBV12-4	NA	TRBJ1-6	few	TGTGCCAGCAGTTTAACGGGGCGGGATGCCTTACCCCTCCACTTT	CASSLTGRDALPLHF
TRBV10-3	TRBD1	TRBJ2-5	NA	TGTGCCATCGCCCCGGGACAGGGGGAGACCCAGTACTTC	CAIAPGQGETQYF
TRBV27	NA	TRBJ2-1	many	TGTGCCAGCAGTTCCTGGTCAATCGGAGGGAATGAGCAGTTCTTC	CASSSWSIGGNEQFF
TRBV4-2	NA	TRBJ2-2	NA	TGTGCCAGCATCCAAGATCGTTTTGGGGCGAACACCGGGGAGCTGTTTTTT	CASIQDRFGANTGELFF
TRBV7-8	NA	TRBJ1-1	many	TGTGCCAGCAGCTTAGAGGCAGTCATGAACACTGAAGCTTTCTTT	CASSLEAVMNTEAFF
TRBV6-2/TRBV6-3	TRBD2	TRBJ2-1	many	TGTGCCAGCAGGAGACTAGCGGGGAGCTCCTACAATGAGCAGTTCTTC	CASRRLAGSSYNEQFF
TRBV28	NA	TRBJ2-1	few	TGTGCCAGCTGCGATACCAGCTCCTACAATGAGCAGTTCTTC	CASCDTSSYNEQFF
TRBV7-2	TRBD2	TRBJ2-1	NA	TGTGCCAGCAGCTTAAATAGCGGGGGGGCTTTGGGTGAGCAGTTCTTC	CASSLNSGGALGEQFF
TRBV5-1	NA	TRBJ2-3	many	TGCGCCAGCAGCTTGGCCGAGCTAGGGAGCACAGATACGCAGTATTTT	CASSLAELGSTDTQYF
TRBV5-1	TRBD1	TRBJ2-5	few	TGCGCCAGCAGCCCAGGACAGGGGAAAGAGACCCAGTACTTC	CASSPGQGKETQYF
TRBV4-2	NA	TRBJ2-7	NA	TGTGCCAGCAGCCAAGATCGGGGGTTCTGGGAGCAGTACTTC	CASSQDRGFWEQYF